The clone carrying this T cell receptor (beta chain) has just a few counts. Germline values: CDR1 GTSNPN, CDR2 SVGIG (reference sequence). This CDR3 region has 13 residues. V was pared by 5 bases and J by 9 bases, with 8 bases of the junction left unmatched. The record originates from a study of T cells in Graves' hyperthyroidism and ophthalmopathy. Amplified regions were TCR beta CDR3 sequences from RNA transcripts. The study used the HTBI primer set for a first-round RT-PCR of the TCR CDR3. TCRdb itself ran the multiplex PCR reads through MiXCR, one entry per CDR3 protein. The table shows 600,000 or so distinct CDR3 sequences, with about 17% occurring only once.

Sequenced input: blood. This sequence originates from a woman aged 30 to 39 with Graves' hyperthyroidism. The rearrangement uses TRBV30 and TRBJ2-1; 9 nucleotides line up with TRBD1. The CDR3 loop reads CAWVVTGGGEQFF. CDR3 nucleotide sequence: TGTGCCTGGGTAGTTACAGGGGGCGGTGAGCAGTTCTTC.